The next 29 T cell receptor beta chains were all read from a single sample in a study of T cell changes during pregnancy in multiple sclerosis. The repertoire was sequenced with immunoSEQ multiplex PCR; TCRdb's copy has only in-frame clones and lacks some. The table lists roughly 40,000 clones, 91% of them singletons. This specimen was CD4+ T cells from peripheral blood mononuclear cells, taken before pregnancy. These receptors all come from a female donor with multiple sclerosis, enrolled in a pregnancy study.

The chain couples TRBV27 to TRBJ2-3; possibly TRBD2 for D (6 bases). The germline CDR1 and CDR2 sequences are MNHEY and SMNVEV (reference sequence). This CDR3 has 14 residues. Trimming pared 2 bases from V and 5 bases from J, leaving 11 bases between. The CDR3 reads CASSLAGTQDTQYF. Written as DNA, the CDR3 is TGTGCCAGCAGTTTAGCTGGGACTCAAGATACGCAGTATTTT.

The chain combines TRBV25-1 with TRBJ1-2, with D maybe TRBD1 (6 bases). Trimming removed 4 bases from V and 2 bases from J, with 14 bases in between. This CDR3 has 15 residues. Per germline, CDR1 MGHDK and CDR2 SYGVNS. CDR3 protein: CASSVAGTLNYGYTF. CDR3 bases: TGTGCCAGCAGTGTAGCCGGGACACTAAACTATGGCTACACCTTC.

The chain uses TRBV5-6 and TRBJ1-2; D is possibly TRBD1 (5 bases). CDR1 is SGHDT, CDR2 YYEEEE, per germline. CDR3 length: 14 amino acids. V was clipped by 5 bases and J by 7 bases, with 18 bases between them. Written as DNA, the CDR3 is TGTGCCAGCAGAGAACGCGGGGGTAGGACTGGCTACACCTTC. Translating it yields CASRERGGRTGYTF. The whole variable domain, remainder taken from reference TRBV5-6 and TRBJ1-2, is DAGVTQSPTHLIKTRGQQVTLRCSPKSGHDTVSWYQQALGQGPQFIFQYYEEEERQRGNFPDRFSGHQFPNYSSELNVNALLLGDSALYLCASRERGGRTGYTFGSGTRLTVV.

The J gene is TRBJ1-2, the V gene TRBV29-1; 7 positions match TRBD1. The germline V gene encodes CDR1 SQVTM and CDR2 ANQGSEA. The V segment lost 4 bases and the J segment 2 bases; nucleotides outside the gene matches: 7. CDR3 size: 14 residues. The CDR3 loop reads CSVGQGMGNYGYTF. In DNA form, the CDR3 reads TGCAGCGTTGGACAGGGTATGGGGAACTATGGCTACACCTTC.

This chain joins TRBV4-3 and TRBJ2-1; 7 nucleotides align to TRBD2. The CDR3 length is 14 residues. V lost 5 bases, J lost 8 bases, and 9 bases stayed unmatched. The germline V gene has CDR1 LGHNA and CDR2 YSLEER. CDR3 sequence (DNA): TGCGCCAGCAGCTTCCGACTAGCTGGAGATGAGCAGTTCTTC. It encodes CASSFRLAGDEQFF.

The V gene is TRBV5-1, the J gene TRBJ1-2; D perhaps matches TRBD1 (6 bases). V was cut by 5 bases and J by 7 bases, with 12 bases left in between. The CDR3 loop spans 12 amino acids. Per germline, CDR1 SGHRS and CDR2 YFSETQ. This chain's CDR3 is CASRAGVGGYTF. CDR3 nucleotide sequence: TGCGCCAGCAGAGCAGGGGTTGGTGGCTACACCTTC.

This clone was seen just once. V is TRBV5-1 and J is TRBJ2-7; the D gene is possibly TRBD1 (5 bases). The CDR3 extends over 12 amino acids. CDR1 is SGHRS and CDR2 is YFSETQ in the germline V gene. Trimming cost V 5 bases and J 3 bases, with 9 bases left between them. Written as DNA, the CDR3 is TGCGCCAGCAGGCAGGACAACTACGAGCAGTACTTC. This codes for CASRQDNYEQYF. The full variable domain, rest sourced from reference TRBV5-1 and TRBJ2-7, is KAGVTQTPRYLIKTRGQQVTLSCSPISGHRSVSWYQQTPGQGLQFLFEYFSETQRNKGNFPGRFSGRQFSNSRSEMNVSTLELGDSALYLCASRQDNYEQYFGPGTRLTVT.

The chain is built from TRBV7-3 and TRBJ1-1; TRBD1 agrees at 7 bases. This CDR3 has 15 residues. J was trimmed by 4 bases and V by 5 bases; bases with no gene match: 10. The germline gives CDR1 SGHTA, CDR2 FQGTGA. The CDR3 sequence is CASSLTSGGITEAFF. CDR3 DNA: TGTGCCAGCAGCCTTACATCAGGGGGGATCACTGAAGCTTTCTTT.

This chain's CDR3 is CASSRGGGQADTQYF. CDR3 nucleotide sequence: TGTGCCAGCAGCCGAGGGGGGGGGCAAGCAGATACGCAGTATTTT. The chain combines TRBV27 with TRBJ2-3, with a tentative D call TRBD2 (7 bases). CDR3 length: 15 amino acids. The V gene's germline CDR1 is MNHEY and CDR2 SMNVEV (reference sequence). The V gene lost 6 bases and the J gene lost 4 bases, with 17 bases spanning the gap.

This chain links TRBV7-7 with TRBJ2-2; the match to TRBD2 covers 13 bases. CDR3 length equals 18 residues. V dropped 5 bases and J dropped 2; count of bases not matched to a gene: 8. Per germline, CDR1 SSHAT and CDR2 FNYEAQ (reference sequence). CDR3 bases: TGTGCCAGCAGCCTCCGGACTAGCGGGGGCATCAACACCGGGGAGCTGTTTTTT. It yields the protein CASSLRTSGGINTGELFF.

This clone has a single count. This chain connects TRBV7-3 to TRBJ1-1; no clear D. Germline assignment: CDR1 SGHTA and CDR2 FQGTGA. V gave up 5 bases and J gave up 4 bases, with 17 bases separating them. There are 15 residues in the CDR3. As DNA, the CDR3 is TGTGCCAGCAGCCCGACGTCAGGTTTTGGCACTGAAGCTTTCTTT. The encoded protein is CASSPTSGFGTEAFF.

This chain connects TRBV30 to TRBJ2-5; 8 bases line up with TRBD2. There are 14 residues in the CDR3. V lost 2 bases, J lost 7 bases, and 9 bases stayed unmatched. Germline CDR1 reads GTSNPN; CDR2 reads SVGIG (reference sequence). The CDR3 DNA sequence: TGTGCCTGGAGTCCACCGGGACTAGGGCTGACCCAGTACTTC. The encoded protein is CAWSPPGLGLTQYF.

V usage is TRBV6-1 and J usage is TRBJ2-5, with TRBD1 as a possible D gene (6 bases). V was cut by 2 bases and J by 5 bases, with 18 bases left in between. The germline CDR1 and CDR2 sequences are MNHNS and SASEGT. CDR3 length: 16 amino acids. The CDR3 loop reads CASSEIQQGQGETQYF. The CDR3 coding sequence is TGTGCCAGCAGTGAAATCCAGCAGGGGCAGGGGGAGACCCAGTACTTC.

The chain recombines TRBV30 with TRBJ1-2, with D possibly TRBD1 on 6 matching bases. The CDR3 is made up of 14 amino acids. Germline V CDR1 and CDR2: GTSNPN, SVGIG (reference sequence). V lost 6 bases and J lost 8, with 22 bases in between. This CDR3 reads CACYFMGRGRGYTF. In DNA, the CDR3 is TGTGCCTGTTATTTCATGGGCAGGGGAAGAGGCTACACCTTC.

The genes are TRBV4-2 and TRBJ2-1; D call uncertain. The germline gives CDR1 LGHNA, CDR2 YNFKEQ. This CDR3 comprises 16 residues. Trimming shortened V by 1 base and J by 4 bases, and 14 bases separated the two germline ends. CDR3 bases: TGTGCCAGCAGCCAAGTAACGGCAGGTCTATACAATGAGCAGTTCTTC. Residues: CASSQVTAGLYNEQFF.

The chain joins TRBV19 to TRBJ2-5; tentatively, D is TRBD2 (5 bases). CDR1 and CDR2 (germline): LNHDA, SQIVND (reference sequence). This CDR3 comprises 13 residues. Trimming removed 1 base from V and 3 bases from J, with 6 bases in between. The CDR3 sequence: CASSIGREETQYF. CDR3 DNA: TGTGCCAGTAGTATAGGGCGGGAAGAGACCCAGTACTTC.

The chain joins TRBV7-6 to TRBJ1-1; TRBD1 agrees at 11 bases. Germline V CDR1 and CDR2: SGHVS, FNYEAQ. The CDR3 loop spans 17 amino acids. The ends lost 2 bases at V and 0 bases at J; junction bases unmatched: 5. This CDR3 is CASSLTWTGGMNTEAFF. The CDR3 coding sequence is TGTGCCAGCAGCTTAACCTGGACAGGGGGCATGAACACTGAAGCTTTCTTT.

This chain links TRBV19 with TRBJ2-7, with 7 bases fitting TRBD1. CDR1 LNHDA and CDR2 SQIVND come from the germline V gene (reference sequence). The V gene end was trimmed by 8 bases and the J gene end by 4 bases; junction bases not matched to a gene: 14. The CDR3 extends over 15 amino acids. CDR3 sequence reads: CASAKEARGRYEQYF. CDR3 in DNA: TGTGCCAGTGCCAAGGAGGCGAGGGGGCGTTACGAGCAGTACTTC.

This clone came up once. The J gene is TRBJ2-3, the V gene TRBV19, with 8 nucleotides matching TRBD1. The CDR3 is 15 residues long. CDR1 is LNHDA and CDR2 is SQIVND in the germline V gene (reference sequence). With V trimmed by 5 bases and J by 3 bases, 7 bases remained unmatched. The CDR3 region is CASSLRTGLTDTQYF. The CDR3 DNA follows: TGTGCCAGTAGTCTAAGGACAGGGTTGACAGATACGCAGTATTTT.

This chain joins TRBV5-4 and TRBJ1-6; 11 bases map to TRBD1. CDR1 is SGHNT, CDR2 YYREEE, per germline (reference sequence). CDR3 length: 15 residues. The J segment lost 7 bases and the V segment lost 4 bases, leaving 4 bases of the junction unmatched. CDR3 amino acids: CASSPWTGGNSPLHF. The CDR3 region has the DNA TGTGCCAGCAGCCCATGGACAGGGGGCAATTCACCCCTCCACTTT.

J is TRBJ2-7 and V is TRBV21-1; the table's D gene call, TRBD1, was not cross checked with the DNA. TRBV21-1 corresponds to a pseudogene. This CDR3 has 15 amino acids. CDR3 in DNA: TGTGCCAGCAGAACCTTGGACAGGGGCTACTACGAGCAGTACTTC. This translates into CASRTLDRGYYEQYF.

J is TRBJ2-1 and V is TRBV12-5; 11 bases align to TRBD1. The V gene end was trimmed by 4 bases and the J gene end by 6 bases; junction bases not matched to a gene: 14. The CDR3 loop spans 18 amino acids. Germline V gene data show CDR1 as LGHNT and CDR2 as FRNRAP. CDR3: CASGSVLSGTGGFNEQFF. The CDR3 coding sequence is TGTGCTAGTGGTTCAGTATTGTCCGGGACAGGGGGATTCAATGAGCAGTTCTTC.

J is TRBJ2-4 and V is TRBV7-9; 7 nucleotides align to TRBD2. Germline CDR1 SEHNR, CDR2 FQNEAQ (reference sequence). The junction had 10 bases not matched to a gene; V was cut back by 5 bases and J by 0 bases. The CDR3 has 17 amino acids. CDR3 nucleotide sequence: TGTGCCAGCAGCAAGGCGGGGGAGGGCCTAGCCAAAAACATTCAGTACTTC. Its protein is CASSKAGEGLAKNIQYF.

The chain is built from TRBV27 and TRBJ1-1, with 8 bases that match TRBD1. The CDR3 contains 14 residues. Germline CDR1 reads MNHEY; CDR2 reads SMNVEV (reference sequence). The trim removed 5 bases at V and 5 bases at J, leaving 7 bases unmatched. The CDR3 DNA sequence: TGTGCCAGCAGTCCAGGTAGACAGGGGACTGAAGCTTTCTTT. This sequence encodes CASSPGRQGTEAFF.

J is TRBJ2-3 and V is TRBV4-3, with 9 bases aligning to TRBD2. Germline CDR1 and CDR2: LGHNA and YSLEER. The CDR3 runs 17 residues. V shed 0 bases, J shed 5 bases, and the junction held 9 bases outside the gene matches. The CDR3 nucleotides read TGCGCCAGCAGCCAAGATCTGGCGGGGGGGCCTAAAGATACGCAGTATTTT. This gives the protein CASSQDLAGGPKDTQYF.

The V and J genes are TRBV19 and TRBJ2-1, with TRBD2 identical over 8 bases. This CDR3 has 14 residues. V trimming: 3 bases; J trimming: 2 bases; junction bases outside the gene matches: 0. The germline V gene encodes CDR1 LNHDA and CDR2 SQIVND (reference sequence). The CDR3 DNA is TGTGCCAGTAGTATGCGGGGGGCCTACAATGAGCAGTTCTTC. It specifies CASSMRGAYNEQFF. Using reference TRBV19 and TRBJ2-1 for the parts outside the CDR3, the full variable domain is DGGITQSPKYLFRKEGQNVTLSCEQNLNHDAMYWYRQDPGQGLRLIYYSQIVNDFQKGDIAEGYSVSREKKESFPLTVTSAQKNPTAFYLCASSMRGAYNEQFFGPGTRLTVL.

This rearrangement joins TRBV9 to TRBJ2-3, with 11 bases fitting TRBD2. V trimming: 3 bases; J trimming: 6 bases; junction bases outside the gene matches: 6. CDR3 length: 15 residues. From germline, CDR1 is SGDLS and CDR2 YYNGEE. CDR3: CASSALAGVGDTQYF. DNA of the CDR3: TGTGCCAGCAGCGCACTAGCGGGGGTTGGGGATACGCAGTATTTT. Filled out from reference TRBV9 and TRBJ2-3, the complete variable domain reads DSGVTQTPKHLITATGQRVTLRCSPRSGDLSVYWYQQSLDQGLQFLIQYYNGEERAKGNILERFSAQQFPDLHSELNLSSLELGDSALYFCASSALAGVGDTQYFGPGTRLTVL.

The gene calls are TRBV7-3 and TRBJ2-6; 8 bases map to TRBD1. The CDR3 has 16 residues. Germline V gene lookup returns CDR1 SGHTA and CDR2 FQGTGA. The V segment lost 4 bases and the J segment 1 base; nucleotides outside the gene matches: 3. The CDR3 spells CASSSQGASGANVLTF. The CDR3 DNA is TGTGCCAGCAGCTCCCAGGGGGCGTCTGGGGCCAACGTCCTGACTTTC.

The rearrangement uses TRBV7-9 and TRBJ2-1; 13 bases line up with TRBD2. The CDR3 is made up of 18 amino acids. The J segment lost 7 bases and the V segment lost 4 bases, leaving 13 bases of the junction unmatched. Germline V gene sequence: CDR1 SEHNR, CDR2 FQNEAQ (reference sequence). The CDR3 here is CASSSGTSGAHGGNEQFF. The DNA for the CDR3 is TGTGCCAGCAGCTCCGGGACTAGCGGGGCCCACGGGGGAAATGAGCAGTTCTTC. Drawing the rest from reference TRBV7-9 and TRBJ2-1, the complete variable domain is DTGVSQNPRHKITKRGQNVTFRCDPISEHNRLYWYRQTLGQGPEFLTYFQNEAQLEKSRLLSDRFSAERPKGSFSTLEIQRTEQGDSAMYLCASSSGTSGAHGGNEQFFGPGTRLTVL.